The clone carrying this T cell receptor beta chain turned up a few times. Its antigen is currently unknown. The germline gene is not matched at one end of the junction; a read error may be the cause. This specimen comes from a study of T-cell memory formation after mild COVID-19. Study-wide results and caveats: Day 15 to 85 contracting clones showed balanced CD4/CD8; day 15 to 37 expanders favored CD4+. Researchers found some responding clones in pre-infection memory, a sign that cross-reactive memory joined. Mainly CM and EM harbored the contracting CD4+ clones; mainly EMRA harbored the CD8+ ones.

Amplification by 5'RACE using constant-segment primers produced TCR alpha and TCR beta cDNA libraries that carried sample barcodes and UMIs. A single record per CDR3 protein comes from TCRdb applying MiXCR to the 5' RACE reads. The repertoire holds a few hundred thousand distinct CDR3 sequences, with about a fifth as singletons. CDR3 length equals 10 residues. The sequencing sample was made of PBMCs or a T cell subset sorted from them (not recorded which). This clonotype was obtained from an adult woman who had mild COVID-19 (a few samples of this study predate the infection). Cell type and time point are not known. The chain uses TRBV12-3 or TRBV12-4 and TRBJ2-7; no firm D call. In nucleotides, the CDR3 is TGTGCCAGCAGTTTAGCCCCATGCGACTTC. Translating gives CASSLAPCDF.